A selection of T cell receptor beta chains follows, all from one sample in a study of CD8 T cells in Susac syndrome. TCRdb analysed the immunoSEQ multiplex PCR reads with MiXCR anew, one entry per CDR3 protein. The table lists approximately 190,000 distinct CDR3 sequences, approximately 96% of them singletons. The sequencing input was CD4+ T cells from PBMCs. These receptors were taken from a human donor with Susac syndrome. Each CDR3 is given with its conserved first and last residue.

V,J,length,CDR3
TRBV4-1,TRBJ2-4,16,CASSQPTRGSKNIQYF
TRBV9,TRBJ2-5,16,CASSVGQGSVQETQYF
TRBV5-4,TRBJ2-7,12,CASSLGVNEQYF
TRBV7-3,TRBJ2-3,16,CASSLIGGANTDTQYF
TRBV7-2,TRBJ2-2,16,CASSLVAGRYTGELFF
TRBV30,TRBJ2-3,13,CAWSGLSSDTQYF
TRBV6-1,TRBJ1-3,16,CASSIRGLPSGNTIYF
TRBV7-2,TRBJ2-3,12,CASSSPVDTQYF
TRBV12-3/TRBV12-4,TRBJ2-5,14,CASTPGTVGETQYF
TRBV3-1,TRBJ1-5,14,CASSQVQGGQPQHF
TRBV7-2,TRBJ2-3,14,CASSLASGRDTQYF
TRBV7-2,TRBJ2-3,14,CASLGQASTDTQYF
TRBV18,TRBJ1-2,13,CASSPSSYPEYTF
TRBV20-1,TRBJ1-4,16,CSARAPWGQGNEKLFF
TRBV30,TRBJ1-3,10,CAWSGNTIYF
TRBV30,TRBJ1-1,10,CAQGGPEAFF
TRBV7-2,TRBJ2-3,15,CASSLVGSGGNTQYF
TRBV20-1,TRBJ2-3,14,CSAPRTGGQDTQYF
TRBV3-1,TRBJ1-3,13,CASRQGSGNTIYF
TRBV19,TRBJ2-5,12,CASARGGETQYF
TRBV20-1,TRBJ2-7,15,CSAGGSGGPSYEQYF
TRBV6-5,TRBJ1-3,16,CASSYSWAGSGNTIYF
TRBV20-1,TRBJ2-4,13,CSAPPGAKNIQYF
TRBV6-5,TRBJ2-3,17,CASSYSSIAGGADTQYF
TRBV29-1,TRBJ1-3,13,CSGGGQPGNTIYF
TRBV29-1,TRBJ1-1,12,CSVSVWDTEAFF
TRBV19,TRBJ2-3,12,CASSEGTDTQYF
TRBV2,TRBJ1-6,15,CASSPRTGANSPLHF
TRBV7-2,TRBJ2-7,12,CASSFANYEQYF
TRBV15,TRBJ2-1,17,CATSREAGGRTYNEQFF
TRBV20-1,TRBJ2-6,14,CSAEMGSGANVLTF
TRBV29-1,TRBJ1-2,12,CSVEGPGIGYTF
TRBV27,TRBJ1-5,12,CASRETNQPQHF
TRBV5-5,TRBJ1-5,15,CASRAGGDLGQPQHF
TRBV5-1,TRBJ1-1,15,CASRRRNTRNTEAFF
TRBV7-9,TRBJ1-2,13,CASSLALQDGYTF
TRBV20-1,TRBJ2-3,15,CSAPGGASSTDTQYF
TRBV6-6,TRBJ2-3,14,CASRGGLGADTQYF
TRBV10-3,TRBJ2-1,12,CAIGQGAGEQFF
TRBV9,TRBJ1-1,13,CASSVDPPGEAFF
TRBV7-2,TRBJ2-1,12,CASSPDLGPQFF
TRBV28,TRBJ1-6,16,CASSLFKVGRNSPLHF
TRBV29-1,TRBJ1-2,13,CSVLPTANYGYTF
TRBV7-9,TRBJ1-4,14,CASSLGTGSEKLFF
TRBV7-7,TRBJ2-5,13,CASSGAGSETQYF
TRBV3-1,TRBJ1-1,12,CASSQMNTEAFF
TRBV30,TRBJ1-4,14,CAWSVSLRIEKLFF
TRBV24-1,TRBJ1-1,12,CARMRFSTEAFF
TRBV5-1,TRBJ2-3,13,CASSLVFTDTQYF
TRBV7-3,TRBJ2-1,17,CASSLNPPAGAFNEQFF
TRBV6-2/TRBV6-3,TRBJ2-7,12,CASRGLLYEQYF
TRBV9,TRBJ1-4,17,CASSFGLPSATNEKLFF
TRBV29-1,TRBJ2-7,15,CSVKTSGGPRYEQYF